These T cell receptor beta chains were read from a single sample in a study of post-analysis software for immune sequencing data. TCRdb recomputed calls from the PCR reads with MiXCR, one row per CDR3 protein. The data contain hundreds of thousands of distinct CDR3 sequences, less than 35% of them singletons. The sample was blood. These receptors originate from a girl aged 5 to 17 with multiple sclerosis. Each CDR3 is given with its conserved first and last residue.

v_call cdr3_aa
TRBV5-1 CASSLGLAVGSDTQYF
TRBV12-3/TRBV12-4 CASSFSSGRDQPQHF
TRBV29-1 CSVATTGNSPLHF
TRBV7-2 CASSSRGGQGAYEQYF
TRBV12-3/TRBV12-4 CASNSGGSGDIQYF
TRBV20-1 CSARDSGLASSYNSPLHF
TRBV27 CASSPLADGGTDTQYF
TRBV20-1 CSATPGTRGTDTQYF
TRBV6-1 CASSEVDRGYDNEQYF
TRBV29-1 CSTLAGGSDEQYF
TRBV5-1 CASSLADYYGYTF
TRBV6-6 CASSSRGGYTDTQYF
TRBV6-6 CASRTGTGSETQYF
TRBV6-5 CASIPLGSVNYGYTF
TRBV4-3 CASSQERSYPGEQYF
TRBV5-1 CASSLDSTLEAFF
TRBV20-1 CSARDFAAPEAFF
TRBV7-2 CASSTEQGAGGYTF
TRBV3-1 CASSQMAGGSTDTQYF
TRBV7-2 CASSLSGGRYEQYF
TRBV7-2 CASSLDGEPYNEQFF
TRBV28 CATTGWVSNQPQHF
TRBV20-1 CSARPPGRGPGYTF
TRBV6-1 CASRRPGQTTGYNEQFF
TRBV20-1 CSTSFRKETQYF
TRBV29-1 CSGASGSRGEKLFF
TRBV2 CASEETAGSYNEQFF
TRBV29-1 CSFWGGMNTEAFF
TRBV19 CASGWTSGNEQFF
TRBV5-8 CASSYKQGLQTQYF
TRBV7-8 CASSLGTGGREQYF
TRBV20-1 CSATGTYGYTF
TRBV7-8 CASVRGLEGPQHF
TRBV29-1 CSVTYTASWVETQYF
TRBV7-2 CASTHYGDRDQFF
TRBV7-9 CASSSPDLNEKLFF
TRBV20-1 CSALAGNTEAFF
TRBV11-2 CASRPGRAGGPDEQFF
TRBV20-1 CSVPDSGTDTQYF
TRBV5-1 CASSLVFAGGNEKLFF
TRBV7-2 CASSLRRQRLADALEQYF
TRBV20-1 CSGAGNTDTQYF
TRBV11-3 CASSLYGVNDNEQFF
TRBV20-1 CSAPPAGIIYEQYF
TRBV3-1 CASSQDPRGLDEQYF
TRBV5-1 CASSPVGTANTEAFF
TRBV6-1 CASSEGVVYEQYF
TRBV29-1 CSVVTGQGEDTQYF